Described below is a single T cell receptor beta chain sequence and its context. The target antigen is unknown. Sequenced by immunoSEQ multiplex PCR; TCRdb stores in-frame clones only, minus some. This table has tens of thousands of clones, around 87% appearing once. The data belong to a study of OX40 agonist ivuxolimab in advanced cancers. Overall study context: Those treated in dose escalation had hepatocellular carcinoma, melanoma, renal cell cancer or head and neck cancer. Study-wide points: There were, on average, more expanded clones in CD8+ T cells than in CD4+. The authors did not determine the antigen specificity of the expanded peripheral T cells.

Any history of autoimmune disease or systemic immunosuppression disqualified patients. Deletions cut 3 bases from V and 3 bases from J, with 6 bases between. Germline CDR1 SGHTA, CDR2 FQGNSA. The CDR3 contains 12 residues. Sequenced here: CD4+ or CD8+ T cells sorted from blood, sampled in a trial of the OX40 agonist ivuxolimab. The chain is built from TRBV7-2 and TRBJ2-7; D is undetermined. The receptor comes from an adult with an advanced solid tumor such as melanoma, head and neck, liver or kidney cancer. CDR3 DNA sequence: TGTGCCAGCAGCTTGCTAGGCTACGAGCAGTACTTC. Encoded protein: CASSLLGYEQYF.